The 30 T cell receptor beta chains given below trace back to one sample, sequenced in a study of PD-1 blockade in classical Hodgkin lymphoma. Some clones are missing from TCRdb's copy, which holds only in-frame ones; the method was immunoSEQ multiplex PCR. The sample shows some 18,000 clones, about 76% of them seen only once. Every patient was affected by relapse after autologous stem cell transplantation, while exposure to brentuximab vedotin was not uniform. The specimen was peripheral blood mononuclear cells (PBMCs), collected before the second cycle of nivolumab. The receptors stem from a human donor with classical Hodgkin lymphoma.

This chain uses TRBV7-8 with TRBJ1-1; D is possibly TRBD1 (5 bases). Germline loops: CDR1 SGHVS, CDR2 FQNEAQ. The CDR3 has 16 residues. Trimming stripped 2 bases from V and 2 bases from J, with 15 bases between. The CDR3 DNA follows: TGTGCCAGCAGCTTACCTTTAAGGGGTATCAACACTGAAGCTTTCTTT. This encodes CASSLPLRGINTEAFF. The whole variable domain, remainder taken from reference TRBV7-8 and TRBJ1-1, is GAGVSQSPRYKVAKRGQDVALRCDPISGHVSLFWYQQALGQGPEFLTYFQNEAQLDKSGLPSDRFFAERPEGSVSTLKIQRTQQEDSAVYLCASSLPLRGINTEAFFGQGTRLTVV.

CDR3 in DNA: TGTGCCAGTAGTATATCGGCGTTATCGGGAAACACCATATATTTT. This gives the protein CASSISALSGNTIYF. The chain joins TRBV19 to TRBJ1-3; D uncertain. CDR1 LNHDA and CDR2 SQIVND come from the germline V gene (reference sequence). The CDR3 runs to 15 residues. Trimming removed 2 bases from V and 4 bases from J, with 12 bases in between.

The chain employs TRBV27 and TRBJ2-1, with D uncertain. The CDR3 is 15 residues long. Germline CDR1 is MNHEY and CDR2 is SMNVEV (reference sequence). V was pared by 0 bases and J by 0 bases, with 6 bases between. CDR3 protein: CASSLSVSSYNEQFF. In nucleotides, the CDR3 is TGTGCCAGCAGTTTATCGGTTAGCTCCTACAATGAGCAGTTCTTC.

The chain is built from TRBV7-2 and TRBJ1-5; D perhaps matches TRBD1 (5 bases). With 2 bases removed from V and 5 bases from J, the gap between germline ends came to 16 bases. Germline V gene data show CDR1 as SGHTA and CDR2 as FQGNSA. The CDR3 runs to 16 residues. CDR3 amino acids: CASSLITQGRDQPQHF. CDR3 nucleotide sequence: TGTGCCAGCAGCTTAATTACGCAGGGACGGGATCAGCCCCAGCATTTT.

V and J are TRBV6-4 and TRBJ2-3, with 8 bases identical to TRBD2. The length of the CDR3 is 16 residues. Germline assignment: CDR1 MRHNA and CDR2 SNTAGT. V was pared by 0 bases and J by 3 bases, with 5 bases of the junction left unmatched. The DNA for the CDR3 is TGTGCCAGCAGTGACTCGGGCGGGGGGAGTACAGATACGCAGTATTTT. It codes for CASSDSGGGSTDTQYF.

The J gene is TRBJ2-7, the V gene TRBV9, with 10 bases that match TRBD2. The CDR3 totals 16 residues. The ends lost 2 bases at V and 2 bases at J; junction bases unmatched: 7. CDR1 and CDR2 (germline): SGDLS, YYNGEE. CDR3 residues: CASSVGSGRKPYEQYF. CDR3 sequence (DNA): TGTGCCAGCAGCGTGGGTAGCGGGAGGAAGCCCTACGAGCAGTACTTC.

The gene calls are TRBV21-1 and TRBJ2-5; TRBD2, as called in the table, went unchecked against the DNA. TRBV21-1 is recorded as a pseudogene. This CDR3 region has 18 residues. CDR3 sequence reads: CASSKAPHRLADQETQYF. For the CDR3, the DNA is TGTGCCAGCAGCAAAGCGCCCCACCGACTAGCGGACCAAGAGACCCAGTACTTC.

This chain links TRBV5-1 with TRBJ1-1; D not resolved. Trimming left V 5 bases short and J 4 bases short, with 18 bases between. The CDR3 is made up of 15 amino acids. Germline V gene lookup returns CDR1 SGHRS and CDR2 YFSETQ. This CDR3 reads CASRPLSGVGTEAFF. Here the CDR3 DNA reads TGCGCCAGCAGGCCGCTTTCCGGGGTGGGCACTGAAGCTTTCTTT. Drawing the rest from reference TRBV5-1 and TRBJ1-1, the complete variable domain is KAGVTQTPRYLIKTRGQQVTLSCSPISGHRSVSWYQQTPGQGLQFLFEYFSETQRNKGNFPGRFSGRQFSNSRSEMNVSTLELGDSALYLCASRPLSGVGTEAFFGQGTRLTVV.

The V call is TRBV7-9, the J call TRBJ1-1; the D gene is possibly TRBD1 (5 bases). Between the trimmed V and J ends, which lost 2 bases and 1 base, there was a span of 11 bases. The CDR3 covers 15 residues. The germline V gene encodes CDR1 SEHNR and CDR2 FQNEAQ (reference sequence). This chain's CDR3 is CASSLRGAGNTEAFF. DNA for the CDR3: TGTGCCAGCAGCTTACGAGGGGCGGGGAACACTGAAGCTTTCTTT. Using reference TRBV7-9 and TRBJ1-1 for the parts outside the CDR3, the full variable domain is DTGVSQNPRHKITKRGQNVTFRCDPISEHNRLYWYRQTLGQGPEFLTYFQNEAQLEKSRLLSDRFSAERPKGSFSTLEIQRTEQGDSAMYLCASSLRGAGNTEAFFGQGTRLTVV.

The gene calls are TRBV11-3 and TRBJ2-2; no clear D. Per germline, CDR1 SGHNT and CDR2 YENEEA. Between the trimmed V and J ends, which lost 2 bases and 0 bases, there was a span of 7 bases. The CDR3 runs to 15 residues. The CDR3, as DNA: TGTGCCAGCAGCTTATATGGGGCGAACACCGGGGAGCTGTTTTTT. Protein: CASSLYGANTGELFF.

This chain uses TRBV6-5 with TRBJ2-3; 9 bases are shared with TRBD2. Germline V gives CDR1 MNHEY, CDR2 SVGAGI. The length of the CDR3 is 15 residues. J gave up 8 bases and V 6 bases, and 12 bases lay outside the gene matches. The CDR3 bases are TGTGCCAGCAGCCCCTCCAGCGGGGGGATGGGTACGCAGTATTTT. This translates into CASSPSSGGMGTQYF.

The chain is built from TRBV7-2 and TRBJ1-1, with D maybe TRBD1 (5 bases). Germline CDR1 reads SGHTA; CDR2 reads FQGNSA. Trimming stripped 5 bases from V and 0 bases from J, with 10 bases between. The CDR3 has 14 amino acids. CDR3 region: CASSHGTVNTEAFF. The DNA of the CDR3 is TGTGCCAGCAGCCACGGGACGGTGAACACTGAAGCTTTCTTT.

This clone was counted once. The rearrangement uses TRBV5-1 and TRBJ1-2, with TRBD1 matching 12 bases. Germline CDR1 reads SGHRS; CDR2 reads YFSETQ. CDR3 length: 18 amino acids. V dropped 0 bases and J dropped 1; count of bases not matched to a gene: 7. Here the CDR3 DNA reads TGCGCCAGCAGCTTGGCCCCGGGACAGGGGGCGCGTAACTATGGCTACACCTTC. Its protein is CASSLAPGQGARNYGYTF. The entire variable domain, with the rest obtained from reference TRBV5-1 and TRBJ1-2, is as follows: KAGVTQTPRYLIKTRGQQVTLSCSPISGHRSVSWYQQTPGQGLQFLFEYFSETQRNKGNFPGRFSGRQFSNSRSEMNVSTLELGDSALYLCASSLAPGQGARNYGYTFGSGTRLTVV.

The J gene is TRBJ2-7, the V gene TRBV13; D might be TRBD1 (6 bases). The CDR3 has 18 residues. Germline V gene sequence: CDR1 PRHDT, CDR2 FYEKMQ (reference sequence). V was pared by 2 bases and J by 0 bases, with 20 bases between. The CDR3 reads CASSLNPITGYYSYEQYF. CDR3 DNA sequence: TGTGCCAGCAGCTTAAACCCTATTACAGGGTACTACTCCTACGAGCAGTACTTC.

The V and J genes are TRBV7-6 and TRBJ2-5; 9 bases fit TRBD1. Matching the DNA end better, TRBJ2-7 makes the J call doubtful. There are 17 residues in the CDR3. Germline loops: CDR1 SGHVS, CDR2 FNYEAQ. The DNA of the CDR3 is TGTGCCAGCAGCTTAGGGACAGGGGCCACTAGCTCCTACGAGCAGTACTTC. Protein sequence: CASSLGTGATSSYEQYF.

This chain connects TRBV5-1 to TRBJ1-2; TRBD1 aligns across 9 bases. In germline, CDR1 is SGHRS, CDR2 YFSETQ. The CDR3 contains 13 residues. The J segment lost 7 bases and the V segment lost 5 bases, leaving 6 bases of the junction unmatched. DNA for the CDR3: TGCGCCAGCAGGGACAGGGGAGAGAGTGGCTACACCTTC. It specifies CASRDRGESGYTF.

The V and J genes are TRBV19 and TRBJ2-1, with D unclear. V gave up 11 bases and J gave up 13 bases, with 21 bases separating them. Germline V gene lookup returns CDR1 LNHDA and CDR2 SQIVND (reference sequence). There are 12 residues in the CDR3. CDR3 nucleotides: TGTGCCCGTTCTCCGGCGGCGAGACAACAGTTCTTC. Translated: CARSPAARQQFF. The full variable domain, its missing parts supplied by reference TRBV19 and TRBJ2-1, is DGGITQSPKYLFRKEGQNVTLSCEQNLNHDAMYWYRQDPGQGLRLIYYSQIVNDFQKGDIAEGYSVSREKKESFPLTVTSAQKNPTAFYLCARSPAARQQFFGPGTRLTVL.

The V gene is TRBV11-2, the J gene TRBJ2-7, with D unclear. Trimming stripped 5 bases from V and 7 bases from J, with 12 bases between. The CDR3 runs 12 residues. CDR1 SGHAT and CDR2 FQNNGV come from the germline V gene. CDR3 DNA: TGTGCCAGCAGCGCTCTTTTTTTGGAGCAGTACTTC. Its translation is CASSALFLEQYF.

The rearrangement links TRBV18 to TRBJ1-2, with D perhaps matching TRBD1 (5 bases). V dropped 0 bases and J dropped 6 bases, with 11 bases sitting between them. The germline CDR1 and CDR2 sequences are KGHSH and LQKENI. This CDR3 spans 14 amino acids. CDR3 sequence reads: CASSPPSGNHGYTF. CDR3 DNA: TGTGCCAGCTCACCACCGTCAGGGAACCATGGCTACACCTTC. Full variable domain (missing parts from reference TRBV18 and TRBJ1-2): NAGVMQNPRHLVRRRGQEARLRCSPMKGHSHVYWYRQLPEEGLKFMVYLQKENIIDESGMPKERFSAEFPKEGPSILRIQQVVRGDSAAYFCASSPPSGNHGYTFGSGTRLTVV.

The V and J genes are TRBV9 and TRBJ2-1; 13 bases align to TRBD2. Germline V gene sequence: CDR1 SGDLS, CDR2 YYNGEE. CDR3 length: 22 residues. With V trimmed by 0 bases and J by 7 bases, 22 bases remained unmatched. CDR3 protein: CASSVVGFGQELAGGPRNEQFF. The DNA for the CDR3 is TGTGCCAGCAGCGTAGTGGGGTTCGGACAAGAACTAGCGGGAGGGCCAAGGAATGAGCAGTTCTTC.

This clone has more than one count but fewer than ten. This chain joins TRBV10-3 and TRBJ1-1; D is unclear. Trimming took off 3 bases at V and 8 bases at J, with 10 bases between the two ends. The CDR3 is 12 amino acids. Germline V lookup: CDR1 ENHRY, CDR2 SYGVKD. CDR3 sequence: CAISETVGEAFF. CDR3 DNA: TGTGCCATCAGTGAAACCGTGGGGGAAGCTTTCTTT.

V and J are TRBV7-2 and TRBJ1-3; no reliable D call. Trimming removed 0 bases from V and 1 base from J, with 13 bases in between. The CDR3 is 17 residues long. CDR1 SGHTA and CDR2 FQGNSA come from the germline V gene. Here the CDR3 reads CASSLAPAGRSGNTIYF. The CDR3 nucleotides read TGTGCCAGCAGCTTAGCGCCCGCCGGGAGATCTGGAAACACCATATATTTT.

This sequence joins TRBV4-3 and TRBJ1-2; D may be TRBD1 (5 bases). The CDR3 contains 16 residues. Trimming left V 1 base short and J 3 bases short, with 15 bases between. CDR1 LGHNA and CDR2 YSLEER come from the germline V gene. The CDR3 loop is CASSQVEGGVDYGYTF. CDR3 DNA sequence: TGCGCCAGCAGCCAAGTGGAGGGAGGGGTGGACTATGGCTACACCTTC.

V gene TRBV6-5 combines with J gene TRBJ2-3, with a weak D call TRBD2 (6 bases). The CDR3 has 14 residues. CDR1 and CDR2 (germline): MNHEY, SVGAGI. Trimming removed 10 bases at V and 4 bases at J, with 18 bases between. As DNA, the CDR3 is TGTGCCACCACCCCCCGAGGAGGGTCAGATACGCAGTATTTT. This encodes CATTPRGGSDTQYF.

V is TRBV7-3 and J is TRBJ2-3; D may be TRBD2 (6 bases). The CDR3 runs 15 residues. In germline, CDR1 is SGHTA, CDR2 FQGTGA. V was clipped by 2 bases and J by 1 base, with 10 bases between them. The CDR3 loop reads CASSLGGRGTDTQYF. The CDR3 DNA sequence: TGTGCCAGCAGCTTAGGGGGGAGAGGCACAGATACGCAGTATTTT.

This clone occurred once. V gene TRBV7-9 combines with J gene TRBJ2-2, with 7 positions matching TRBD1. Per the germline V gene, CDR1 is SEHNR and CDR2 is FQNEAQ (reference sequence). There are 16 residues in the CDR3. CDR3 DNA sequence: TGTGCTAGTCGAATGGGACAGCTCGCGAACACCGGGGAGCTGTTTTTT. Amino acid sequence: CASRMGQLANTGELFF.

This rearrangement joins TRBV28 to TRBJ2-2; 7 bases are a match to TRBD1. V lost 5 bases to trimming and J lost 0 bases; unmatched junction nucleotides: 3. CDR3 length equals 15 residues. The germline V gene encodes CDR1 MDHEN and CDR2 SYDVKM. The CDR3, as DNA: TGTGCCAGCAGTCCCGGGACAGCGAACACCGGGGAGCTGTTTTTT. Amino acid sequence: CASSPGTANTGELFF.

This clone was found a few times. This chain's CDR3 is CASSQGNNSPLHF. DNA for the CDR3: TGCGCCAGCAGCCAAGGGAATAATTCACCCCTCCACTTT. V gene TRBV4-1 combines with J gene TRBJ1-6; the D is unclear. Germline V lookup: CDR1 MGHRA, CDR2 YSYEKL. The CDR3 extends over 13 amino acids. The V and J ends lost 1 base and 5 bases respectively, with 3 bases between them.

This chain links TRBV6-1 with TRBJ2-5, with 12 bases that match TRBD2. The CDR3 consists of 15 residues. The V and J ends lost 4 bases and 1 base, in that order; junction bases with no gene match: 1. CDR1 and CDR2 (germline): MNHNS, SASEGT. The CDR3 coding sequence is TGTGCCAGCAGTGGGACTAGCGGGGCCCAAGAGACCCAGTACTTC. It translates to CASSGTSGAQETQYF.

V is TRBV19 and J is TRBJ1-6, with D perhaps TRBD1 (5 bases). The germline V gene has CDR1 LNHDA and CDR2 SQIVND (reference sequence). This CDR3 is 14 amino acids long. Trimming left V 7 bases short and J 10 bases short, with 17 bases between. DNA for the CDR3: TGTGCCAGTACTGAGGGGATATCAGGGTCACCCCTCCACTTT. This gives the protein CASTEGISGSPLHF.